Listed below are T cell receptor beta chains from one sample, sequenced in a study of glioma-infiltrating T cells after dendritic cell vaccination. Sequencing was performed with immunoSEQ multiplex PCR; in TCRdb, only in-frame clones are kept and a portion is missing. The repertoire consists of 85,000 to 110,000 clones, with 75% to 85% occurring once and the leading ten covering 9.5% to 15%. Sequences were derived from blood, sampled before dendritic cell vaccination. Receptors were obtained from a human donor with glioblastoma. The CDR3 runs from the conserved cysteine through the conserved F or W. The D gene is left open where the match is weak. Size is omitted from some rows. Given values are once, few, many or a class for expanded clones.

DNA,CDR3,J,V,size,D
TGCGCCAGCAGTGAGAACGGAGGGGACAGGGCAGGAAACACCATATATTTT,CASSENGGDRAGNTIYF,TRBJ1-3,TRBV10-1,few,TRBD1
TGTGCCTCCGGGGCGGGGGCCACCGGGGAGCTGTTTTTT,CASGAGATGELFF,TRBJ2-2,TRBV6-1,.,.
TGCGCCAGCAGCCAAGATAGGACAGGGGACCCTGAAGCTTTCTTT,CASSQDRTGDPEAFF,TRBJ1-1,TRBV4-3,once,TRBD1
TGTGCCAGCATCCGTAATCCGGATCAGCCCCAGCATTTT,CASIRNPDQPQHF,TRBJ1-5,TRBV28,.,.
TGCGCCAGCAGCTTCTACAGGGGGTTCTCTGAAGCTTTCTTT,CASSFYRGFSEAFF,TRBJ1-1,TRBV5-1,.,TRBD1
TGTGCCAGCAGCCTCGGGGGGGGCGCCGTGGGCACTGAAGCTTTCTTT,CASSLGGGAVGTEAFF,TRBJ1-1,TRBV14,.,.
TGTGCCAGCAGTGTGACAGGGGTTTATGGCTACACCTTC,CASSVTGVYGYTF,TRBJ1-2,TRBV27,.,TRBD1
TGTGCCTGGAGTGTACGGGGGGCCTTCAATCAGCCCCAGCATTTT,CAWSVRGAFNQPQHF,TRBJ1-5,TRBV30,once,.
TGTGCCAGCAGCCTACAGGGTGGAAACACCATATATTTT,CASSLQGGNTIYF,TRBJ1-3,TRBV11-3,.,.
TGTGCCAGCAGCTTAATTACCGAGGGGGCAAACTATGGCTACACCTTC,CASSLITEGANYGYTF,TRBJ1-2,TRBV7-8,.,TRBD1
TGTGCCAGCAGCTTACAGGGTGTGGGTCCTGAAGCTTTCTTT,CASSLQGVGPEAFF,TRBJ1-1,TRBV7-2,.,.
TGTGCCAGCTCACCACGGGACAGGGGGAGAGAGCAGTACTTC,CASSPRDRGREQYF,TRBJ2-7,TRBV18,.,TRBD1
TGTGCCAGCAGCCACCGGGACAGAGCTAACTATGGCTACACCTTC,CASSHRDRANYGYTF,TRBJ1-2,TRBV4-2,.,TRBD1
TGTGCCAGCAGCTTATCGCTAGGTAGCACAGATACGCAGTATTTT,CASSLSLGSTDTQYF,TRBJ2-3,TRBV7-2,.,.
TGTGCCATCAGCGGCGGGACGGCTAATTCACCCCTCCACTTT,CAISGGTANSPLHF,TRBJ1-6,TRBV10-3,.,.
TGCGCCAGCGGACCTAGCGGGGGTTACGAGCAGTACTTC,CASGPSGGYEQYF,TRBJ2-7,TRBV10-1,.,TRBD2
TGTGCCAGCAGCTTATCCTCCGGGACATACAATGAGCAGTTCTTC,CASSLSSGTYNEQFF,TRBJ2-1,TRBV7-2,.,.
TGTGCCAGCAGCCGAACCGCTAGCGGGGGTAGCACAGATACGCAGTATTTT,CASSRTASGGSTDTQYF,TRBJ2-3,TRBV7-6,.,TRBD2
TGTGCCAGCAGCTTCGGAGCCGCCTCTGGGGCCAACGTCCTGACTTTC,CASSFGAASGANVLTF,TRBJ2-6,TRBV5-4,.,.
TGTGCCAGCATTCGACAGGGGGACACTGAAGCTTTCTTT,CASIRQGDTEAFF,TRBJ1-1,TRBV6-1,.,TRBD1